Listed below are T cell receptor beta chains from one sample, sequenced in a study of blood T cell repertoires in COVID-19. Only in-frame clones appear in the TCRdb table, and some are missing; sequencing was by immunoSEQ multiplex PCR. This table has 150,000 to 200,000 clones, roughly 79% appearing once. The sequencing sample was made of peripheral blood. These receptors were obtained from a woman older than 75 with acute or convalescent COVID-19. CDR3s include the opening cysteine and the closing phenylalanine or tryptophan. The D gene is left open where the match is weak. The size of a clone is reported for some rows only, either as once, few or many, or as a class for expanded clones.

size | J | D | V | CDR3 | DNA
- | TRBJ2-1 | - | TRBV4-1 | CASSQAPGNDKIYNEQFF | TGCGCCAGCAGCCAAGCCCCGGGAAATGATAAAATCTACAATGAGCAGTTCTTC
- | TRBJ2-3 | TRBD2 | TRBV11-2 | CASSTQAGLARDWADTQYF | TGTGCCAGCAGCACACAGGCGGGACTAGCGAGGGATTGGGCAGATACGCAGTATTTT
- | TRBJ1-2 | TRBD1 | TRBV23-1 | CASSPSTGLNGYTF | TGCGCCAGCAGTCCCTCGACAGGGCTAAATGGCTACACCTTC
few | TRBJ2-4 | - | TRBV4-1 | CASSPGASGIQYF | TGCGCCAGCAGTCCCGGTGCCAGCGGCATTCAGTACTTC
- | TRBJ2-1 | TRBD2 | TRBV6-5 | CASSYMTSGLNEQFF | TGTGCCAGCAGTTATATGACTAGCGGACTCAATGAGCAGTTCTTC
- | TRBJ1-1 | - | TRBV3-1/TRBV3-2 | CASRGLDEAFF | TGTGCCAGCAGGGGCCTGGATGAAGCTTTCTTT
- | TRBJ2-7 | - | TRBV2 | CASSEQGPSEEQYF | TGTGCCAGCAGTGAACAGGGTCCCTCGGAGGAGCAGTACTTC
- | TRBJ2-1 | TRBD2 | TRBV5-1 | CASSLESGSSSYNEQFF | TGCGCCAGCAGCTTGGAAAGCGGGAGTAGCTCCTACAATGAGCAGTTCTTC
- | TRBJ2-1 | TRBD2 | TRBV5-1 | CASRPLWEGNYNEQFF | TGCGCCAGCCGCCCTCTGTGGGAGGGGAATTACAATGAGCAGTTCTTC
- | TRBJ2-1 | TRBD1 | TRBV29-1 | CSASQTGGMYNEQFF | TGCAGCGCATCACAGACAGGGGGAATGTACAATGAGCAGTTCTTC
many | TRBJ2-7 | - | TRBV6-5 | CASSYHRRYYEQYF | TGTGCCAGCAGTTACCACAGGCGCTACTACGAGCAGTACTTC
- | TRBJ2-4 | - | TRBV6-5 | CASSPGGWAKNIQYF | TGTGCCAGCAGTCCCGGCGGCTGGGCCAAAAACATTCAGTACTTC
- | TRBJ1-1 | TRBD1 | TRBV7-2 | CASSSDRGGAFF | TGTGCCAGCAGCTCCGACAGGGGGGGAGCTTTCTTT
- | TRBJ2-2 | TRBD1 | TRBV19 | CASTNRGRWAGELFF | TGTGCCAGTACCAACAGGGGGCGTTGGGCCGGGGAGCTGTTTTTT
few | TRBJ2-7 | - | TRBV18 | CASSPTGDWVQYF | TGTGCCAGCTCACCAACGGGAGACTGGGTGCAGTACTTC
- | TRBJ1-2 | TRBD1 | TRBV5-1 | CASSLAGQEGGYTF | TGCGCCAGCAGCCTGGCGGGACAGGAAGGTGGCTACACCTTC
- | TRBJ1-2 | TRBD1 | TRBV29-1 | CSVAGSDRGNGYTF | TGCAGCGTCGCGGGATCGGACAGGGGAAATGGCTACACCTTC
- | TRBJ1-2 | - | TRBV5-3 | CARSYQDGYTF | TGTGCCAGAAGCTACCAGGATGGCTACACCTTC
- | TRBJ1-2 | - | TRBV21-1 | CASSKYWAGPLGYTF | TGTGCCAGCAGCAAATATTGGGCAGGGCCTCTGGGCTACACCTTC
- | TRBJ2-7 | TRBD1 | TRBV30 | CAWNARDSLREQYF | TGTGCCTGGAACGCCCGGGACAGCCTTCGCGAGCAGTACTTC
few | TRBJ1-1 | TRBD1 | TRBV5-1 | CASSLRQGGNTEAFF | TGCGCCAGCAGCCTCCGACAGGGGGGGAACACTGAAGCTTTCTTT
- | TRBJ2-7 | - | TRBV19 | CASSMGRPYEQYF | TGTGCCAGTAGTATGGGGCGCCCCTACGAGCAGTACTTC
- | TRBJ2-1 | TRBD2 | TRBV18 | CASSPRTSRVEQFF | TGTGCCAGCTCACCACGGACTAGCAGGGTTGAGCAGTTCTTC
- | TRBJ1-1 | TRBD1 | TRBV18 | CASSPYRGNTEAFF | TGTGCCAGCTCACCCTACAGGGGGAACACTGAAGCTTTCTTT
- | TRBJ2-7 | - | TRBV30 | CACGLSGPLKNEQYF | TGTGCCTGCGGACTTAGCGGACCCTTAAAGAACGAGCAGTACTTC
- | TRBJ2-1 | - | TRBV7-9 | CASSFAEGPYNEQFF | TGTGCCAGCAGCTTTGCGGAGGGTCCCTACAATGAGCAGTTCTTC
- | TRBJ2-7 | - | TRBV7-2 | CASSLLRGSYGEQYF | TGTGCCAGCAGCTTACTTCGGGGGTCGTACGGTGAGCAGTACTTC
- | TRBJ1-6 | - | TRBV6-6 | CASSSTPNSPLHF | TGTGCCAGCAGTTCCACACCGAATTCACCCCTCCACTTT
- | TRBJ1-3 | TRBD1 | TRBV12-5 | CASGTGTARNTIYF | TGTGCTAGTGGGACCGGGACAGCCAGAAACACCATATATTTT
once | TRBJ2-5 | TRBD2 | TRBV6-5 | CASSYSLAGSQETQYF | TGTGCCAGCAGTTACTCCCTAGCGGGGTCCCAAGAGACCCAGTACTTC
- | TRBJ2-5 | TRBD2 | TRBV6-2/TRBV6-3 | CASSYSGLAGSPGETQYF | TGTGCCAGCAGTTACTCCGGACTAGCGGGATCTCCAGGGGAGACCCAGTACTTC